This TCR beta chain was profiled in a study of shared clonotypes between healthy human individuals. General study points: Even with large depth, rarefaction showed that sorted-subset sequencing was incomplete. Generation probabilities were higher for clonotypes shared across all four sorted-subset donors than for unshared ones.

The naive CD8 subset, CD45RO-negative cells positively selected for CCR7, excluded terminally differentiated effector memory CD45RA+ cells. V dropped 1 base and J dropped 3 bases, with 13 bases sitting between them. The CDR3 extends over 15 amino acids. Per the germline V gene, CDR1 is SEHNR and CDR2 is FQNEAQ (reference sequence). Concerning this clone: The antigen is unknown.

In the original workflow: Sequence data from immunoSEQ were junction-only and lacked quality scores; consequently, filtering differed. Assay used: immunoSEQ multiplex PCR; TCRdb lists only in-frame clones, some missing. Clonal size and the V and J genes are those of that table, whereas D and trimming came from the DNA. There are around 650,000 clones in the sample; 90% to 97% occur only once, and 0.11% lies in the top ten. The TCR sequence derives from a woman under 40 in good health. The chain uses TRBV7-9 and TRBJ2-7, with D possibly being TRBD2 (5 bases). The source material was naive CD8+ T cells sorted from blood. In DNA form, the CDR3 reads TGTGCCAGCAGCTTAGGGCCTAGCATAAACTACGAGCAGTACTTC. Residues: CASSLGPSINYEQYF.